Reported below is one TCR beta chain. What it binds is unknown. Trimming took 7 bases from V and 5 from J; bases not matched to a gene: 8. Per the germline V gene, CDR1 is SGHTA and CDR2 is FQGNSA. This CDR3 has 14 amino acids. This entry belongs to a study of cytomegalovirus exposure and HLA in healthy donors. Study-wide results and caveats: In a later analysis, a missense DCLRE1C variant was linked to TCR beta V- and J-gene trimming. Later analysis showed TCR association rates varying by HLA locus, highest for DRB1 and lowest for HLA-C.

60 Vbeta and 13 Jbeta primers were used in PCR. The assay was immunoSEQ multiplex PCR, and TCRdb's table has in-frame clones only and misses some. The sample consists of about 85,000 clones, roughly three quarters of them appearing once. This TCR came from a woman aged 45 to 65 in good health and CMV-seropositive. The J gene is TRBJ2-3, the V gene TRBV7-2; 8 nucleotides align to TRBD1. The sample consisted of PBMCs. The CDR3 bases are TGTGCCAGCACCTCACAGGGGGTTAAAGATACGCAGTATTTT. Its protein product is CASTSQGVKDTQYF.